This TCR beta chain was found in a study of vaccination and CD4 T cells after COVID-19. Study overall: The stimulating agents, overlapping spike peptides, came from SARS-CoV-2, HCoV-NL63, HCoV-OC43 and HCoV-229E.

In regard to this clonotype: Its cognate antigen is unknown.

The Oncomine TCR Beta short-read assay generated sequence data from the DNA of cultured CD4+ T cells. TCRdb re-called the PCR reads with MiXCR, one entry per CDR3 protein. The table records approximately 7,600 distinct CDR3 sequences, 73% of them present only once. As to treatment: roughly ten-day PBMC culture with coronavirus spike peptide pools or control peptides (ViraFEST assay). The germline CDR1 and CDR2 sequences are MNHNS and SASEGT. J lost 3 bases, V lost 7 bases, and 15 bases had no gene match. CDR3 length: 18 residues. The sequenced sample consisted of CD4+ T cells from blood, cultured in vitro. The rearrangement links TRBV6-1 to TRBJ1-6; 7 positions agree with TRBD1. The sequence came from a human donor who had recovered from COVID-19. The CDR3 DNA is TGTGCCAGCACTCGAGAGGACAGGTCGAGATACTATAATTCACCCCTCCACTTT. Its protein is CASTREDRSRYYNSPLHF.